This TCR beta chain was sequenced in a study of shared clonotypes between healthy human individuals. TCRdb's table, derived via immunoSEQ multiplex PCR, lists solely in-frame clones and lacks some. Here the sample spans roughly 1,600,000 clones, around 98.5% being singletons. The V end was cut by 4 bases, the J end by 2 bases, with 8 bases between. The CDR3 covers 13 residues. CDR1 and CDR2 (germline): SGHDN, FVKESK. Sequencing was done on a sample of naive CD4+ T cells sorted from blood. Subset of the sample: CD45RA+ positively selected. The gene calls are TRBV14 and TRBJ2-5; D is undetermined. This receptor was obtained from a young man in good health. The CDR3 sequence: CASSRSLQETQYF. The CDR3 DNA follows: TGTGCCAGCAGCCGAAGTTTGCAAGAGACCCAGTACTTC.